This T cell receptor (beta chain) emerged from a study of T cells in severe cutaneous drug reactions. The donors had carbamazepine-induced Stevens-Johnson syndrome or toxic epidermal necrolysis. Peripheral blood was from CBZ-SJS/TEN patients: a few Han Chinese, about 6 European. This clonotype ranks as medium-sized in terms of frequency. Germline-derived CDR1 and CDR2 are SNHLY and FYNNEI. The CDR3 spans 14 residues. TCR subtype-specific primers in iRepertoire multiplex PCR prepared libraries for bulk and single-cell sequencing. Multiplex PCR targeting V, D and J genes made bulk TCR beta libraries. TCRdb re-called the multiplex PCR reads and shows each CDR3 protein once, DNA omitted. Here the sample table reports just over 20,000 distinct CDR3 sequences.

The clonotype comes from a human donor with toxic epidermal necrolysis, a severe cutaneous drug reaction. Material: PBMCs. The rearrangement joins TRBV2 to TRBJ2-7; with no DNA, the TCRdb D assignment of TRBD1 cannot be verified. The CDR3 sequence is CASSETAGHYEQYF.